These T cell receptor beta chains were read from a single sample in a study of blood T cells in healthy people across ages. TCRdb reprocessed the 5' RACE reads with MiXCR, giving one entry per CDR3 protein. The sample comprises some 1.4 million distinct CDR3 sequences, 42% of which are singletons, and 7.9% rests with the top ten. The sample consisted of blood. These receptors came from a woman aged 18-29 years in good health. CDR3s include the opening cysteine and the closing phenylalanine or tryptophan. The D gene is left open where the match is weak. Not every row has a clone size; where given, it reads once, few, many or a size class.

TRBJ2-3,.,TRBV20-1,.,CSASGTSADTQYF,TGCAGTGCTAGCGGGACGTCGGCAGATACGCAGTATTTT
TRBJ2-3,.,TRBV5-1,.,CASSFGSGHTDTQYF,TGCGCCAGCAGCTTTGGCAGCGGGCACACAGATACGCAGTATTTT
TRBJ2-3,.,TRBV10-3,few,CAISERLGQDTQYF,TGTGCCATCAGTGAGAGGCTGGGGCAAGATACGCAGTATTTT
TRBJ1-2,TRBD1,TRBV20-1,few,CSASRQGDGYTF,TGCAGTGCTAGTCGACAGGGAGATGGCTACACCTTC
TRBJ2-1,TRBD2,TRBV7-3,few,CASSSLAGFNEQFF,TGTGCCAGCAGCTCGCTAGCGGGGTTTAATGAGCAGTTCTTC
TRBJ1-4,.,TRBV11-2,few,CASSLSRTTNEKLFF,TGTGCCAGCAGCTTATCGCGGACAACTAATGAAAAACTGTTTTTT
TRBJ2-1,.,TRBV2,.,CASKEPGVIYNEQFF,TGTGCCAGCAAAGAACCGGGGGTAATCTACAATGAGCAGTTCTTC
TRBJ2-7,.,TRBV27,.,CASSLSAGTINEQYF,TGTGCCAGCAGTTTATCGGCAGGGACAATCAACGAGCAGTACTTC
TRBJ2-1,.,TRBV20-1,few,CSALEQGDNEQFF,TGCAGTGCCCTAGAGCAGGGTGACAATGAGCAGTTCTTC
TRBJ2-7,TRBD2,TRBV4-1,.,CASSQGGGGLAAYEQYF,TGCGCCAGCAGCCAAGGGGGGGGTGGGCTAGCAGCCTACGAGCAGTACTTC
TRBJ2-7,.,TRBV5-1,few,CASSLGLEYYEQYF,TGCGCCAGCAGCTTGGGGCTAGAGTACTACGAGCAGTACTTC
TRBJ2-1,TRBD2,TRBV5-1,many,CASSFTSGRGNEQFF,TGCGCCAGCAGCTTTACTAGCGGGAGGGGGAATGAGCAGTTCTTC
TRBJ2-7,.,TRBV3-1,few,CASSPFKTRVYEQYF,TGTGCCAGCAGCCCTTTTAAAACTAGAGTCTACGAGCAGTACTTC
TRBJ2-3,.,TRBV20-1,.,CSARVGGTETPSTDTQYF,TGCAGTGCTAGAGTAGGGGGGACGGAAACGCCTAGCACAGATACGCAGTATTTT
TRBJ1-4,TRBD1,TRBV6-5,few,CASSPGQGRHEKLFF,TGTGCCAGCAGCCCCGGACAGGGCCGCCATGAAAAACTGTTTTTT
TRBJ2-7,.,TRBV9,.,CASSDRGLGINEQYF,TGTGCCAGCAGCGATAGAGGGTTAGGGATAAACGAGCAGTACTTC
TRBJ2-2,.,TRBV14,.,CASSQGTIGELFF,TGTGCCAGCAGCCAAGGGACAATCGGGGAGCTGTTTTTT
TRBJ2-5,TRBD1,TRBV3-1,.,CASSQARGLGEQYF,TGTGCCAGCAGCCAAGCGAGGGGGCTGGGTGAGCAGTACTTC
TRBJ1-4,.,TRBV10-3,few,CAISDGVEGKLFF,TGTGCCATCAGTGACGGGGTGGAGGGAAAACTGTTTTTT
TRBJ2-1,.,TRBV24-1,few,CATSDPRLDSRNEQFF,TGTGCCACCAGTGATCCCCGCCTAGATAGTCGCAATGAGCAGTTCTTC
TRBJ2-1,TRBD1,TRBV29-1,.,CSARDRDNNEQFF,TGCAGCGCTCGGGACAGGGATAACAATGAGCAGTTCTTC
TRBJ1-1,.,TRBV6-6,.,CASSYPGYEAFF,TGTGCCAGCAGTTACCCAGGGTATGAAGCTTTCTTT
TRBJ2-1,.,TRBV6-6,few,CASSAPERGGRGHEQFF,TGTGCCAGCTCGGCCCCCGAAAGGGGCGGCAGGGGCCATGAGCAGTTCTTC
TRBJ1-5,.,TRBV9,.,CASSPRAAGNQPQHF,TGTGCCAGCAGCCCCCGAGCAGCGGGGAACCAGCCCCAGCATTTT
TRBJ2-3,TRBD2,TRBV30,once,CAWSSTRTSGHTDTQYF,TGTGCCTGGAGTTCCACTCGGACTAGCGGGCACACAGATACGCAGTATTTT
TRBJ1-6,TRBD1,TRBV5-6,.,CASSFGQGAGSPLHF,TGTGCCAGCAGCTTCGGACAGGGGGCCGGTTCACCCCTCCACTTT
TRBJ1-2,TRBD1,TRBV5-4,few,CASSSATGNYGYTF,TGTGCCAGCAGCTCTGCGACAGGGAATTATGGCTACACCTTC
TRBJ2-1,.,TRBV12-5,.,CASGLPGVARKNEQFF,TGTGCCAGTGGTTTGCCCGGAGTAGCTCGAAAAAATGAGCAGTTCTTC
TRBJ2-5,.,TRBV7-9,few,CASSLEGGAFRQETQYF,TGTGCCAGCAGCTTAGAGGGCGGAGCGTTCCGCCAAGAGACCCAGTACTTC
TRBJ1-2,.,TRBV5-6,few,CASSSGKNYGYTF,TGTGCCAGCAGCTCCGGCAAGAACTATGGCTACACCTTC